This TCR beta chain was recovered during a study of CD8+ T cells in alopecia areata. Turning to the study itself: Treated patients received oral tofacitinib, 5 to 10 mg twice daily.

Following extraction, RNA underwent reverse transcription to cDNA, which served as the sequencing template. Clones were read by immunoSEQ multiplex PCR, and TCRdb kept only the in-frame ones, dropping some. This table holds almost 250,000 clones, roughly two thirds found once. The V gene lost 3 bases and the J gene lost 6 bases, with 11 bases spanning the gap. Germline CDR1 reads LNHNV; CDR2 reads YYDKDF (reference sequence). This CDR3 is 13 amino acids long. This sequence was found in a human donor with alopecia areata. This sample comprised CD4+ T cells sorted from blood, obtained at week 0. The gene calls are TRBV15 and TRBJ2-5; D is perhaps TRBD1 (6 bases). In DNA, the CDR3 is TGTGCCACCAGCAGGGACAGCGTAAAGACCCAGTACTTC. Its protein product is CATSRDSVKTQYF.